This TCR beta chain appears in the sequencing data of a study of blood T cell repertoires in COVID-19. Study context: The samples span acute and convalescent COVID-19 from the United States, Italy and Spain. From T cells, B-cell-depleted T cells, or PBMCs came the material, which was cDNA or gDNA.

Authors' data handling: Cell counts per sample came from amplifying reference gene primers. Data came from immunoSEQ multiplex PCR; TCRdb stores just in-frame clones and leaves some out. That table gives V, J and clone size, and the DNA gave D and trimming. The table records under 250,000 clones, 70% to 90% of them present only once. The V and J ends lost 0 bases and 2 bases respectively, with 8 bases between them. Germline-derived CDR1 and CDR2 are SGHRS and YFSETQ. The CDR3 extends over 14 amino acids. The receptor's source is a man aged 18-30 years with active or convalescent COVID-19. The gene calls are TRBV5-1 and TRBJ1-1; the D is unclear. The sample was peripheral blood. CDR3 protein: CASSLEAENTEAFF. The CDR3 DNA reads TGCGCCAGCAGCTTGGAGGCGGAAAACACTGAAGCTTTCTTT.